One sample yielded the 13 T cell receptor beta chains listed below, sequenced in a study of blood T cells in healthy people across ages. A J-beta primer mix and a sample-barcoded 5' primer were used in a second PCR of about 6 to 12 cycles. A single record per CDR3 protein comes from TCRdb applying MiXCR to the 5' RACE reads. The data show roughly 1,500,000 distinct CDR3 sequences, roughly 32% seen once. Sequenced material: blood. These receptors were obtained from a woman aged 30 to 39 in good health.

This clonotype has just one count. The rearrangement uses TRBV30 and TRBJ2-2; no clear D. The CDR3 covers 14 residues. Germline V gene data show CDR1 as GTSNPN and CDR2 as SVGIG (reference sequence). Trimming left V 3 bases short and J 1 base short, with 9 bases between. The CDR3 DNA follows: TGTGCCTGGAGGGCAGGCCTGAACACCGGGGAGCTGTTTTTT. As protein: CAWRAGLNTGELFF.

The V and J genes are TRBV4-2 and TRBJ2-1; TRBD2 aligns across 12 bases. Germline CDR1 reads LGHNA; CDR2 reads YNFKEQ. This CDR3 has 16 amino acids. J was trimmed by 9 bases and V by 0 bases; bases with no gene match: 6. CDR3 DNA: TGTGCCAGCAGCCAAGATCGACTAGCGGGAGCCTCTGAGCAGTTCTTC. Translating it yields CASSQDRLAGASEQFF.

This clonotype was seen only once. The chain employs TRBV25-1 and TRBJ2-5; the D gene is possibly TRBD1 (5 bases). The CDR3 is made up of 12 amino acids. Germline V lookup: CDR1 MGHDK, CDR2 SYGVNS. Trimming shortened V by 8 bases and J by 11 bases, and 18 bases separated the two germline ends. CDR3 loop: CASGLEGDGQYF. The CDR3 DNA reads as TGTGCCAGCGGCCTCGAAGGGGATGGACAGTACTTC.

The chain joins TRBV7-8 to TRBJ1-1; D gene ambiguous. The germline V and J ends were trimmed by 5 bases and 5 bases, with 12 bases remaining between them. The CDR3 length is 13 residues. Germline V CDR1 and CDR2: SGHVS, FQNEAQ. This CDR3 is CASSPGRWTEAFF. The CDR3 nucleotides read TGTGCCAGCAGCCCTGGGAGGTGGACTGAAGCTTTCTTT.

This clonotype has more than one count but fewer than ten. The J gene is TRBJ2-7, the V gene TRBV29-1, with D perhaps given as TRBD1 or TRBD2 (6 bases each). Per germline, CDR1 SQVTM and CDR2 ANQGSEA. The V and J ends lost 6 bases and 6 bases respectively, with 27 bases between them. This CDR3 has 16 residues. The CDR3 protein is CSVRGGTYDPLGEQYF. The CDR3 coding sequence is TGCAGCGTCCGCGGCGGGACATACGACCCTCTGGGCGAGCAGTACTTC.

This chain uses TRBV9 with TRBJ2-6; 12 bases align to TRBD2. The length of the CDR3 is 19 residues. V shed 6 bases and J 3 bases; nucleotides not matched to a gene: 13. Germline CDR1 is SGDLS and CDR2 is YYNGEE. The CDR3 bases are TGTGCCAGCACCCGTAGCTTGCCTAGCGGGGGGGTTGGGGCCAACGTCCTGACTTTC. Translated: CASTRSLPSGGVGANVLTF.

This clonotype was found a few times. This chain uses TRBV15 with TRBJ1-6, with 9 bases that match TRBD1. The CDR3 has 16 amino acids. Germline V CDR1 and CDR2: LNHNV, YYDKDF (reference sequence). V lost 4 bases, J lost 7 bases, and 8 bases stayed unmatched. CDR3 protein: CATSNYLGTGNSPLHF. Here the CDR3 DNA reads TGTGCCACCAGCAATTATCTAGGGACAGGGAATTCACCCCTCCACTTT.

This clonotype was picked up a small number of times. The rearrangement links TRBV2 to TRBJ1-1; TRBD1 is a possible D gene (5 bases). With 4 bases removed from V and 6 bases from J, the gap between germline ends came to 15 bases. Germline CDR1 reads SNHLY; CDR2 reads FYNNEI. CDR3 size: 14 residues. This CDR3 reads CASSVGVGASEAFF. In nucleotides, the CDR3 is TGTGCCAGCAGTGTAGGGGTCGGAGCCTCTGAAGCTTTCTTT.

There are a few counts of this clonotype. This chain uses TRBV12-3 or TRBV12-4 with TRBJ2-1; weak D call: TRBD1 (7 bases). The CDR3 runs 14 residues. V lost 8 bases and J lost 7, with 18 bases in between. CDR3 bases: TGTGCCAGCGGGGGGACAGCTGCTAGAAATGAGCAGTTCTTC. This gives the protein CASGGTAARNEQFF.

The chain employs TRBV6-6 and TRBJ1-2; TRBD1 matches at 8 bases. The germline CDR1 and CDR2 sequences are MNHNY and SVGAGI (reference sequence). The junction had 7 bases not matched to a gene; V was cut back by 5 bases and J by 8 bases. CDR3 size: 13 residues. The CDR3 here is CASSGRTGIGYTF. DNA for the CDR3: TGTGCCAGCAGTGGGCGGACAGGGATAGGCTACACCTTC.

This clonotype was observed a few times. The J gene is TRBJ1-2, the V gene TRBV12-5; 7 nucleotides line up with TRBD1. Trimming removed 8 bases from V and 5 bases from J; junction bases left unmatched: 8. CDR3 length equals 13 residues. Germline loops: CDR1 LGHNT, CDR2 FRNRAP. The CDR3 sequence is CASWRGPGYGYTF. Here the CDR3 DNA reads TGTGCTAGTTGGAGGGGGCCTGGGTATGGCTACACCTTC.

A remark on this clonotype: Mismatch with germline at one junction end may stem from a read error. The chain combines TRBV7-9 with TRBJ2-5, with D uncertain. The CDR3 covers 15 residues. Germline V lookup: CDR1 SEHNR, CDR2 FQNEAQ (reference sequence). The DNA for the CDR3 is TGTGCCAGCAGCTCTACCTCTAAGTACCAAGAGACCCACTACTTC. It specifies CASSSTSKYQETHYF.

The chain uses TRBV12-3 or TRBV12-4 and TRBJ1-5; 7 bases are shared with TRBD1. The CDR3 is 20 amino acids. With 6 bases clipped from V and 0 bases from J, the junction kept 20 bases outside the gene matches. CDR3 sequence (DNA): TGTGCCAGCAGGTTCGATAGGCCCGGGACAGATCCCTATAGCAATCAGCCCCAGCATTTT. Translated, it gives CASRFDRPGTDPYSNQPQHF.